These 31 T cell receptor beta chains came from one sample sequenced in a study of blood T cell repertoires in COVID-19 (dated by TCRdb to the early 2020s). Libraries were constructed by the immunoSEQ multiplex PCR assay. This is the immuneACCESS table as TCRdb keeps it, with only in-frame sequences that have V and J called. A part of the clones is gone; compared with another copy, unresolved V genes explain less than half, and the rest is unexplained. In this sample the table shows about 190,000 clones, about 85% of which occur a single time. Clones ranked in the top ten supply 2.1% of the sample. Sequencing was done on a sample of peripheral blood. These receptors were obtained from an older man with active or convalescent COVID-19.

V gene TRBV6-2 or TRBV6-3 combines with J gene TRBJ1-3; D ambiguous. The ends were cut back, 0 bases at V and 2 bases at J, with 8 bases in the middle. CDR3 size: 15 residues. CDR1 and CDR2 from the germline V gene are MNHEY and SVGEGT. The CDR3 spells CASSYSGGAGNTIYF. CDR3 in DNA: TGTGCCAGCAGTTACTCTGGCGGGGCTGGAAACACCATATATTTT.

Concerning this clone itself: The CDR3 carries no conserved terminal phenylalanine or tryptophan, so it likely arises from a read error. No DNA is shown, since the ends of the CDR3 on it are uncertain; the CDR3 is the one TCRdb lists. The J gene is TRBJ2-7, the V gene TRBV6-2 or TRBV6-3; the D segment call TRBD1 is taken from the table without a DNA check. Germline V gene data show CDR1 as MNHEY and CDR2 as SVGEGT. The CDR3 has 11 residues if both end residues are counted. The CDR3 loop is CASSDRDRVVL.

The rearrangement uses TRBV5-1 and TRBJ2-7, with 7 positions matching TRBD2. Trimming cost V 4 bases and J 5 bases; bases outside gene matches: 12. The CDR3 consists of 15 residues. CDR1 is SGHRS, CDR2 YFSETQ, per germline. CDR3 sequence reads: CASSPMGGEFDEQYF. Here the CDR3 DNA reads TGCGCCAGCAGCCCAATGGGGGGGGAATTCGACGAGCAGTACTTC.

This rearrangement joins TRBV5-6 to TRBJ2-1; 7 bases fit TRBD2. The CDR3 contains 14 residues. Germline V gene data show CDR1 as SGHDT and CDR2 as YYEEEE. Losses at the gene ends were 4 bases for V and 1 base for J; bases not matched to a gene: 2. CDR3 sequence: CASSGRVSYNEQFF. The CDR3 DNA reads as TGTGCCAGCAGCGGGAGGGTTTCCTACAATGAGCAGTTCTTC.

DNA of the CDR3: TGTGCCAGCAGCGTGACCGGGACAGGGTCCTACAATGAGCAGTTCTTC. Its translation is CASSVTGTGSYNEQFF. This rearrangement joins TRBV9 to TRBJ2-1, with TRBD1 matching over 9 bases. Germline V lookup: CDR1 SGDLS, CDR2 YYNGEE. The CDR3 contains 16 residues. J lost 1 base, V lost 2 bases, and 4 bases had no gene match.

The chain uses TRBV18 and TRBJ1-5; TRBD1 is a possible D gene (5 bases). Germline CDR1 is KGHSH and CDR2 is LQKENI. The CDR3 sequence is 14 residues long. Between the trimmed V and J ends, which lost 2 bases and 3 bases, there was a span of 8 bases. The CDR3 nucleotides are TGTGCCAGCTCACCAGGGGGGAACAATCAGCCCCAGCATTTT. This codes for CASSPGGNNQPQHF.

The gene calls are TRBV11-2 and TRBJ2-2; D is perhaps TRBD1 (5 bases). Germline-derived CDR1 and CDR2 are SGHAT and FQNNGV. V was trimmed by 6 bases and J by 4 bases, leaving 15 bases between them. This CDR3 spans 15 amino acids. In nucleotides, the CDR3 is TGTGCCAGCAGATCCCCCGGCAGGGCCACCGGGGAGCTGTTTTTT. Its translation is CASRSPGRATGELFF.

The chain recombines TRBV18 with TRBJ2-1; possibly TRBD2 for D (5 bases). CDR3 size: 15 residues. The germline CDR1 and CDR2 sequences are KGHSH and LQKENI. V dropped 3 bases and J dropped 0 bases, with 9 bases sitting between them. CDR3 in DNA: TGTGCCAGCTCACCGGTACGGGGCTCCTACAATGAGCAGTTCTTC. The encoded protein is CASSPVRGSYNEQFF.

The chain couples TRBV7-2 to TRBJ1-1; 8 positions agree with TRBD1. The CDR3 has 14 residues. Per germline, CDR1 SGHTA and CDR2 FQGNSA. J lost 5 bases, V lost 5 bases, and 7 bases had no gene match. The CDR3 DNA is TGTGCCAGCAGCATTACCAGGGGGCGGACTGAAGCTTTCTTT. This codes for CASSITRGRTEAFF.

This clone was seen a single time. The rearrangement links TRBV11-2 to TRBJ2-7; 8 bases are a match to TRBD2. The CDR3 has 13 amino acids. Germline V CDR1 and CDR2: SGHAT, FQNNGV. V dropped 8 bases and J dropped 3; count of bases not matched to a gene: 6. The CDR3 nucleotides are TGTGCCAGCGGGCTAGCGGGCGACTACGAGCAGTACTTC. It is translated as CASGLAGDYEQYF. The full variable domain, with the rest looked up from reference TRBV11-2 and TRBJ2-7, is EAGVAQSPRYKIIEKRQSVAFWCNPISGHATLYWYQQILGQGPKLLIQFQNNGVVDDSQLPKDRFSAERLKGVDSTLKIQPAKLEDSAVYLCASGLAGDYEQYFGPGTRLTVT.

CDR3 protein: CASSEDHGAKNIQYF. CDR3 DNA sequence: TGTGCCAGCAGTGAAGATCACGGAGCCAAAAACATTCAGTACTTC. The chain carries TRBV2 and TRBJ2-4; D not resolved. The CDR3 runs 15 residues. V was pared by 1 base and J by 0 bases, with 7 bases between. Germline CDR1 is SNHLY and CDR2 is FYNNEI. Complete variable domain (other parts from reference TRBV2 and TRBJ2-4): EPEVTQTPSHQVTQMGQEVILRCVPISNHLYFYWYRQILGQKVEFLVSFYNNEISEKSEIFDDQFSVERPDGSNFTLKIRSTKLEDSAMYFCASSEDHGAKNIQYFGAGTRLSVL.

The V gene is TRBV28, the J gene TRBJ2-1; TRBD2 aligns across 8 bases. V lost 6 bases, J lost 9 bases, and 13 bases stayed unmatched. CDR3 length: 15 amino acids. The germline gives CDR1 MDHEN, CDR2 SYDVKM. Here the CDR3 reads CASRLAGPSRGEQFF. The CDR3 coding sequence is TGTGCCAGCAGATTAGCGGGACCGTCTCGCGGTGAGCAGTTCTTC.

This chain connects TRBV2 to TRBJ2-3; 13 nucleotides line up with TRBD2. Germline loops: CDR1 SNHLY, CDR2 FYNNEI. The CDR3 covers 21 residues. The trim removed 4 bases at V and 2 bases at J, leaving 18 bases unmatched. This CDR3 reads CASSVQTIYGTSGEFTDTQYF. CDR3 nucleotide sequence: TGTGCCAGCAGTGTTCAGACCATATACGGGACTAGCGGGGAATTCACAGATACGCAGTATTTT.

For the CDR3, the DNA is TGTGCCAGCAGTGTCCAGGGAGGTTATTCACCCCTCCACTTT. It is translated as CASSVQGGYSPLHF. The V call is TRBV25-1, the J call TRBJ1-6; possibly TRBD1 for D (5 bases). From germline, CDR1 is MGHDK and CDR2 SYGVNS. V was pared by 4 bases and J by 8 bases, with 12 bases between. This CDR3 is 14 amino acids long.

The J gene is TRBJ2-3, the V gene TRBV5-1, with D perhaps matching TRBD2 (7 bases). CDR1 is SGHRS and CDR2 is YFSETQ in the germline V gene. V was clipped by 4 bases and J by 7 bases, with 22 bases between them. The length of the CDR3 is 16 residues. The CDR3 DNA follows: TGCGCCAGCAGCCTCGCGGAGGGGGGGCCGGTATATACGCAGTATTTT. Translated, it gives CASSLAEGGPVYTQYF.

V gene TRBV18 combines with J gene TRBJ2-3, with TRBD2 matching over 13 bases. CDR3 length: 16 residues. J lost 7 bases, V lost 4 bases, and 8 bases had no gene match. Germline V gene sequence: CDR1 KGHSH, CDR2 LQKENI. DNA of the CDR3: TGTGCCAGCTCACGGGGACTAGCGGGATCCGGGAATACGCAGTATTTT. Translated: CASSRGLAGSGNTQYF.

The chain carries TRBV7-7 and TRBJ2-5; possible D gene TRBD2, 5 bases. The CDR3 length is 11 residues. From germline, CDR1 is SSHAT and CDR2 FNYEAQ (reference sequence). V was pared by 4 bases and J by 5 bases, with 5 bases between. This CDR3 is CASSSGETQYF. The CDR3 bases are TGTGCCAGCAGCTCGGGGGAGACCCAGTACTTC.

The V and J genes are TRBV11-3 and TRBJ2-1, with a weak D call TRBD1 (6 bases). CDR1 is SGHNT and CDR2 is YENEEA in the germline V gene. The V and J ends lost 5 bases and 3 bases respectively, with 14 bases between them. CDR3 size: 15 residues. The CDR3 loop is CASSIGHRDYNEQFF. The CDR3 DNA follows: TGTGCCAGCAGCATCGGCCACAGGGACTACAATGAGCAGTTCTTC.

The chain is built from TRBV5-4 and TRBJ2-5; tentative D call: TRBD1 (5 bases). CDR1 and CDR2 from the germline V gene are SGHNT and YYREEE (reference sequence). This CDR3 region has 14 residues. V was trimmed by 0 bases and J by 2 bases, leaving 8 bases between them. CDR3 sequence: CASSLGQQQETQYF. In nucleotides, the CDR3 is TGTGCCAGCAGCTTGGGACAGCAACAAGAGACCCAGTACTTC.

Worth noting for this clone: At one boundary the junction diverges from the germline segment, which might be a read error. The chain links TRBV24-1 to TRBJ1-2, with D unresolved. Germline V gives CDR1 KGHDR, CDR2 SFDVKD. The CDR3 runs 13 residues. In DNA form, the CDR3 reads TGTGCCACCCCATCATCCCCTAATTATGGCTACACCTTC. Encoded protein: CATPSSPNYGYTF.

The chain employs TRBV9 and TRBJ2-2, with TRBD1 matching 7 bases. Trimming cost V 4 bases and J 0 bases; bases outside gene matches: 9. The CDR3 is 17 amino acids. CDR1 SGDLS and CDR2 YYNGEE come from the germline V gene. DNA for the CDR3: TGTGCCAGCAGCATAGGGACAGCTACCACGAACACCGGGGAGCTGTTTTTT. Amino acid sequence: CASSIGTATTNTGELFF.

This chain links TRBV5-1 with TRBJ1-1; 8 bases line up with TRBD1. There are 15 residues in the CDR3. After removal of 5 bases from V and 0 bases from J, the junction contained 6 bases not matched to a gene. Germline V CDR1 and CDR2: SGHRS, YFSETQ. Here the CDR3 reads CASRDRGRLNTEAFF. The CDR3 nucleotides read TGCGCCAGCAGAGACAGGGGTAGGCTGAACACTGAAGCTTTCTTT.

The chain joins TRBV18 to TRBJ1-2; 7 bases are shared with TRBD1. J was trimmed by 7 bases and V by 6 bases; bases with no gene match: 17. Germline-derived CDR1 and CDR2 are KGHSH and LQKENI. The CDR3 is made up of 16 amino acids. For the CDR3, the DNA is TGTGCCAGCTCCCTGAAGAACCTAGGGACAGTACGTGGCTACACCTTC. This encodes CASSLKNLGTVRGYTF.

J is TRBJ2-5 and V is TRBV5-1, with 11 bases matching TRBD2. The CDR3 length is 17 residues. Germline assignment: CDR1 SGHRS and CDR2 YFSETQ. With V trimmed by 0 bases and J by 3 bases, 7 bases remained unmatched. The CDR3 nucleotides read TGCGCCAGCAGCTTGGTCGGTAGCGGGGGGGCGGAAGAGACCCAGTACTTC. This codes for CASSLVGSGGAEETQYF.

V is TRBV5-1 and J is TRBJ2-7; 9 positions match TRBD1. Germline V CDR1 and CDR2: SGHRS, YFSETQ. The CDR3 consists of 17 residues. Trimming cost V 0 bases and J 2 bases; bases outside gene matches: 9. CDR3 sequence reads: CASSLGPGTGLPYEQYF. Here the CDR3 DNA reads TGCGCCAGCAGCTTGGGACCCGGGACAGGGTTACCCTACGAGCAGTACTTC.

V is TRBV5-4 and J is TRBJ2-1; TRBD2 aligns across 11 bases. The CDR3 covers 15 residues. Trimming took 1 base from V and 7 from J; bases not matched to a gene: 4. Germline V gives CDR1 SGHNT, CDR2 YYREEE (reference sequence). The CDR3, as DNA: TGTGCCAGCAGCTTGCCGGGACTAGCGGCAAATGAGCAGTTCTTC. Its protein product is CASSLPGLAANEQFF. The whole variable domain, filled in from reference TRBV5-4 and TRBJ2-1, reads ETGVTQSPTHLIKTRGQQVTLRCSSQSGHNTVSWYQQALGQGPQFIFQYYREEENGRGNFPPRFSGLQFPNYSSELNVNALELDDSALYLCASSLPGLAANEQFFGPGTRLTVL.

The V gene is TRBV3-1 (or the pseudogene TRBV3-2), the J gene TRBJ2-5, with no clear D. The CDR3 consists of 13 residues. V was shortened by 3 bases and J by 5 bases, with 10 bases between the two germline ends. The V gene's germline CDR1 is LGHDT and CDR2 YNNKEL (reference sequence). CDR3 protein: CASSQRRRETQYF. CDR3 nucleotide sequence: TGTGCCAGCAGCCAGCGGCGCCGGGAGACCCAGTACTTC.

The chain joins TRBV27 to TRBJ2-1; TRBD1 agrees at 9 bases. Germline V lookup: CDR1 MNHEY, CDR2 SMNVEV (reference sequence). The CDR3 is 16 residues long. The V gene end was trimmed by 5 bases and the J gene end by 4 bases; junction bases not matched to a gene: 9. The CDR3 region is CASSRGGTGRYNEQFF. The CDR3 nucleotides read TGTGCCAGCAGTCGAGGTGGGACAGGGAGATACAATGAGCAGTTCTTC.

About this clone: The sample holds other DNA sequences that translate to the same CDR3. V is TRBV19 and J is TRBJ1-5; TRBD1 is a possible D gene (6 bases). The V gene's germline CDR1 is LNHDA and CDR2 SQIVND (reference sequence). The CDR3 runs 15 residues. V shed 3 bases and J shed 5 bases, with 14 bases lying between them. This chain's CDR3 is CASSIEGRGDQPQHF. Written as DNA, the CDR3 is TGTGCCAGTAGTATTGAGGGCAGGGGAGATCAGCCCCAGCATTTT.

The CDR3 DNA is TGTGCCAGCAGCAAAGGAGGGGCGCAGGGGTCCTCCAATGAGCAGTTCTTC. Its translation is CASSKGGAQGSSNEQFF. This sequence joins TRBV21-1 and TRBJ2-1; the table's TRBD1 call for D was not verified on the DNA. TRBV21-1 is termed a pseudogene. This CDR3 contains 17 residues.

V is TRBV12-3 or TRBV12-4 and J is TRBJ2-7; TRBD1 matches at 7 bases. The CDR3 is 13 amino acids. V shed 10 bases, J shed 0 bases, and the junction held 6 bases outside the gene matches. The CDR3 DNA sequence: TGTGCCAACCCCCGGGACAGCTCCTACGAGCAGTACTTC. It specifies CANPRDSSYEQYF.